This TCR beta chain was obtained from a study of tumor-infiltrating lymphocytes in oesophageal squamous cell carcinoma. Trimming removed 6 bases from V and 6 bases from J; junction bases left unmatched: 25. Per germline, CDR1 LNHDA and CDR2 SQIVND (reference sequence). The CDR3 length is 20 residues. TCRdb reanalysed the PCR reads using MiXCR and keeps one entry per CDR3 protein. The sample gives over 3,500 distinct CDR3 sequences, more than 13% of which show up once; approximately 19% is in the top ten. This clonotype was seen repeatedly, ten times or more. The sequenced sample consisted of esophageal tumor tissue. This sequence was found in a male donor with esophageal squamous cell carcinoma. This chain joins TRBV19 and TRBJ2-1, with TRBD2 matching 8 bases. The CDR3 sequence: CASRRPPGSGSGGGSNEQFF. The CDR3 bases are TGTGCCAGTAGGCGACCGCCAGGGAGTGGGTCTGGCGGGGGGTCCAATGAGCAGTTCTTC. Together with reference TRBV19 and TRBJ2-1, the CDR3 gives the full variable domain: DGGITQSPKYLFRKEGQNVTLSCEQNLNHDAMYWYRQDPGQGLRLIYYSQIVNDFQKGDIAEGYSVSREKKESFPLTVTSAQKNPTAFYLCASRRPPGSGSGGGSNEQFFGPGTRLTVL.